This TCR beta chain was recorded in a study of T-cell reconstitution after alpha-beta-depleted transplantation in children. In the case of this clonotype: The antigen remains unidentified.

General observations from the study: High day-60 TCRbeta diversity in some patients came from surviving recipient T cells and thymic progenitors. T-cell counts and diversity at one year following transplant were attributed mainly to newly produced T cells.

During its preparation, the TCRbeta library received unique molecular identifiers. MiXCR, applied by TCRdb to the PCR reads, yields one record per CDR3 protein. Found here are about 980,000 distinct CDR3 sequences, under 30% of them singletons; the top ten hold over 25%. The sequence was obtained from a boy less than two years old who had a stem cell transplant for SCID, so the T cells may come from the graft donor. Sequences were derived from PBMCs, mostly from graft donor cells, sampled 360 days after TCRalphabeta/CD19-depleted stem cell transplant.

CDR3 bases: TGTGCCAGCATTAAAGCGGGGGGCCTTTACAATGAGCAGTTCTTC. This gives the protein CASIKAGGLYNEQFF. This chain uses TRBV6-2 or TRBV6-3 with TRBJ2-1; the match to TRBD2 covers 9 bases. Germline trimming cut 7 bases from V and 4 bases from J; bases unmatched to any gene: 8. This CDR3 contains 15 residues. Germline V gene lookup returns CDR1 MNHEY and CDR2 SVGEGT.